The clone carrying this T cell receptor beta chain was observed a few times. Its antigen remains unidentified. Sorted out of PBMCs were CD4+ T cells and CD8+ T cells. Germline V gene lookup returns CDR1 MGHDK and CDR2 SYGVNS. The CDR3 covers 13 residues. V was pared by 2 bases and J by 4 bases, with 8 bases between. The data stem from a study of CD8+ T cells in alopecia areata. Once RNA had been extracted, it was reverse transcribed into cDNA to act as the sequencing template. The data were produced by immunoSEQ multiplex PCR, yet TCRdb's version contains in-frame clones alone and is incomplete. The data contain 90,000 to 150,000 clones, roughly 68% of them singletons. Study observations and caveats: Relative to mice, TCR sharing across patients was less clear, a difference possibly HLA-related. For lesional scalp, especially alopecia totalis/universalis, clonality was higher than in normal scalp. Resident alphabeta T cells of normal skin are also sequenced in scalp samples.

The chain combines TRBV25-1 with TRBJ1-1, with D perhaps TRBD1 (5 bases). This clonotype originated in a human donor in good health. Sample: CD4+ T cells sorted from blood. This CDR3 reads CASSEERGTEAFF. CDR3 nucleotide sequence: TGTGCCAGCAGTGAAGAAAGGGGCACTGAAGCTTTCTTT.